Below are 18 T cell receptor beta chains sequenced from a single sample in a study of shared clonotypes between healthy human individuals. The repertoire was sequenced with immunoSEQ multiplex PCR; TCRdb's copy has only in-frame clones and lacks some. The sample consists of some 2,500,000 clones, under 95% of them appearing once. Input material: naive CD4+ T cells from PBMCs. As for subset: CD45RA+ positively selected. The receptors were sampled from a man between 18 and 35 years old in good health. Some clones in this sample may be carry-over from other donors' samples.

The chain uses TRBV18 and TRBJ2-5; D is uncertain. Trimming left V 0 bases short and J 2 bases short, with 7 bases between. The CDR3 has 14 residues. Germline V gene lookup returns CDR1 KGHSH and CDR2 LQKENI. The CDR3 loop reads CASSPPERQETQYF. As DNA, the CDR3 is TGTGCCAGCTCACCACCGGAACGTCAAGAGACCCAGTACTTC.

A remark on this clone: Other nucleotide sequences from this sample produce the same CDR3. The V call is TRBV28, the J call TRBJ2-5, with a weak D call TRBD1 (5 bases). Germline V gene sequence: CDR1 MDHEN, CDR2 SYDVKM. The CDR3 totals 14 residues. The germline V and J ends were trimmed by 0 bases and 3 bases, with 8 bases remaining between them. The CDR3 spells CASSLWGPEETQYF. The CDR3 nucleotides are TGTGCCAGCAGTTTATGGGGGCCAGAAGAGACCCAGTACTTC.

The rearrangement joins TRBV9 to TRBJ1-1; D gene uncertain. Trimming took 3 bases from V and 3 from J, leaving 12 bases between them. Germline-derived CDR1 and CDR2 are SGDLS and YYNGEE. The CDR3 has 14 residues. CDR3 in amino acids: CASSGGPTDTEAFF. In DNA, the CDR3 is TGTGCCAGCAGCGGAGGACCGACCGACACTGAAGCTTTCTTT.

The J gene is TRBJ2-7, the V gene TRBV29-1; a possible D gene is TRBD2 (5 bases). With 4 bases removed from V and 2 bases from J, the gap between germline ends came to 15 bases. Germline loops: CDR1 SQVTM, CDR2 ANQGSEA. The CDR3 runs to 14 residues. CDR3 in amino acids: CSVGRKGGTYEQYF. CDR3 nucleotide sequence: TGCAGCGTTGGTCGTAAAGGAGGAACCTACGAGCAGTACTTC.

The chain carries TRBV2 and TRBJ1-2; D gene uncertain. The CDR3 has 13 residues. With 3 bases removed from V and 4 bases from J, the gap between germline ends came to 9 bases. The germline V gene has CDR1 SNHLY and CDR2 FYNNEI. The CDR3 DNA reads as TGTGCCAGCAGTGACAATTTAGGCTATGGCTACACCTTC. As protein: CASSDNLGYGYTF.

The chain has TRBV2 and TRBJ1-2; 7 bases fit TRBD1. After removal of 4 bases from V and 7 bases from J, the junction contained 9 bases not matched to a gene. The CDR3 consists of 14 residues. Germline V gene sequence: CDR1 SNHLY, CDR2 FYNNEI. CDR3 nucleotides: TGTGCCAGCAGTGTAATACAGGGGATCAGTGGCTACACCTTC. Translated: CASSVIQGISGYTF.

The rearrangement links TRBV27 to TRBJ1-1; 8 nucleotides align to TRBD1. The CDR3 covers 14 residues. Trimming took 4 bases from V and 6 from J; bases not matched to a gene: 7. Per germline, CDR1 MNHEY and CDR2 SMNVEV (reference sequence). CDR3 protein: CASSSQQGVSEAFF. In nucleotides, the CDR3 is TGTGCCAGCAGTTCTCAACAGGGGGTGTCTGAAGCTTTCTTT.

V and J are TRBV5-1 and TRBJ2-5, with D maybe TRBD1 (6 bases). CDR1 and CDR2 from the germline V gene are SGHRS and YFSETQ. V lost 8 bases to trimming and J lost 1 base, with 12 bases between them. This CDR3 is built from 13 residues. CDR3 nucleotides: TGCGCCAGTCAACAGGGCTTCCAAGAGACCCAGTACTTC. It codes for CASQQGFQETQYF.

The chain combines TRBV28 with TRBJ2-1, with no clear D. The CDR3 is 14 amino acids. CDR1 is MDHEN, CDR2 SYDVKM, per germline. Between the trimmed V and J ends, which lost 7 bases and 6 bases, there was a span of 16 bases. This CDR3 is CASKNSGGSNEQFF. The DNA of the CDR3 is TGTGCCAGCAAAAATTCCGGCGGCAGCAATGAGCAGTTCTTC. Filled out from reference TRBV28 and TRBJ2-1, the complete variable domain reads DVKVTQSSRYLVKRTGEKVFLECVQDMDHENMFWYRQDPGLGLRLIYFSYDVKMKEKGDIPEGYSVSREKKERFSLILESASTNQTSMYLCASKNSGGSNEQFFGPGTRLTVL.

About this clone: The same CDR3 can be traced to other DNA sequences in this sample. The chain uses TRBV6-5 and TRBJ1-1; weak D call: TRBD1 (6 bases). V dropped 6 bases and J dropped 0 bases, with 11 bases sitting between them. This CDR3 is 14 amino acids long. From germline, CDR1 is MNHEY and CDR2 SVGAGI. CDR3 DNA sequence: TGTGCCAGCAGACCCGGACAGCTGAACACTGAAGCTTTCTTT. Its translation: CASRPGQLNTEAFF.

The chain employs TRBV4-1 and TRBJ2-1, with D maybe TRBD1 (5 bases). Trimming took off 2 bases at V and 3 bases at J, with 11 bases between the two ends. Germline V CDR1 and CDR2: MGHRA, YSYEKL. The CDR3 is 15 residues long. The CDR3 loop is CASSQIDRDYNEQFF. CDR3 DNA: TGCGCCAGCAGCCAAATAGACAGAGACTACAATGAGCAGTTCTTC.

About this clone: The identical CDR3 is also encoded by other nucleotide sequences in the sample. The J gene is TRBJ2-2, the V gene TRBV28; no reliable D call. Trimming stripped 5 bases from V and 6 bases from J, with 7 bases between. The CDR3 has 12 amino acids. Germline CDR1 MDHEN, CDR2 SYDVKM. CDR3 DNA sequence: TGTGCCAGCAGTCCTCTAGCCGGGGAGCTGTTTTTT. Amino acids: CASSPLAGELFF.

The rearrangement joins TRBV2 to TRBJ2-1; weak D call: TRBD2 (6 bases). Per germline, CDR1 SNHLY and CDR2 FYNNEI. V dropped 2 bases and J dropped 2 bases, with 7 bases sitting between them. The CDR3 is 14 amino acids. The CDR3 region is CASSERGAYNEQFF. The CDR3 nucleotides read TGTGCCAGCAGTGAACGCGGGGCCTACAATGAGCAGTTCTTC.

The genes are TRBV5-1 and TRBJ2-5; TRBD2 aligns across 16 bases. V shed 2 bases, J shed 4 bases, and the junction held 5 bases outside the gene matches. The CDR3 contains 17 residues. The V gene's germline CDR1 is SGHRS and CDR2 YFSETQ. CDR3 bases: TGCGCCAGCAGCTTAATGGGACTAGCGGGAGGGGGAGAGACCCAGTACTTC. Its protein product is CASSLMGLAGGGETQYF.

The chain has TRBV5-1 and TRBJ1-2; 10 bases are shared with TRBD1. CDR1 is SGHRS, CDR2 YFSETQ, per germline. V was pared by 4 bases and J by 8 bases, with 11 bases of the junction left unmatched. This CDR3 contains 15 residues. CDR3 protein: CASSTRDRGKGGYTF. The CDR3 DNA reads TGCGCCAGCAGCACCCGGGACAGGGGTAAGGGAGGCTACACCTTC.

On this clone itself: This specimen includes other DNA sequences encoding the same CDR3. This rearrangement joins TRBV6-5 to TRBJ1-5; no firm D call. V was cut by 2 bases and J by 2 bases, with 4 bases left in between. Germline V gene sequence: CDR1 MNHEY, CDR2 SVGAGI. There are 13 residues in the CDR3. CDR3 in amino acids: CASSYRGNQPQHF. The CDR3 DNA reads as TGTGCCAGCAGTTACCGGGGCAATCAGCCCCAGCATTTT.

The gene calls are TRBV28 and TRBJ1-1; D unclear. Per germline, CDR1 MDHEN and CDR2 SYDVKM. The CDR3 is 13 amino acids. V was trimmed by 7 bases and J by 2 bases, leaving 11 bases between them. The CDR3 DNA reads as TGTGCCAGCACCGGTCGGCTCAACACTGAAGCTTTCTTT. Translation: CASTGRLNTEAFF.

Notes on this clone: Since no conserved phenylalanine or tryptophan closes the CDR3, a read error is the likely cause. The DNA is omitted, as the CDR3 cannot be located on it reliably, and the CDR3 follows TCRdb's listing. The V gene is TRBV6-1, the J gene TRBJ1-2; the table calls TRBD1, which could not be checked here. The length of the CDR3 is 12 amino acids, counting both ends. CDR1 and CDR2 (germline): MNHNS, SASEGT. CDR3 sequence reads: CASSGDFDRGTI.